This T cell receptor beta chain was sequenced during a study of shared clonotypes between healthy human individuals. Study context: Donor ages ranged 18 to 49 years: a couple of women, a few men. CD8 memory received one plate per donor, CD8 naive two, CD4 memory three and CD4 naive three. Study-wide points: In having few donors, the study represented limited genetic and exposure-history diversity.

As for this clone: Its matching antigen is unknown.

The ends lost 8 bases at V and 9 bases at J; junction bases unmatched: 9. CDR1 and CDR2 from the germline V gene are MNHEY and SMNVEV (reference sequence). The CDR3 spans 13 residues. Study processing details: With immunoSEQ giving junction-only sequences and no quality scores, filtering differed. Libraries were prepared by immunoSEQ multiplex PCR; TCRdb keeps only in-frame clonotypes and omits some of them. From that table come the V and J calls and clone size; the DNA was used to work out D and trimming. The repertoire holds under 2.5 million clones, with 92% as singletons. The source is a man in his late teens or twenties in good health. Some clones in this sample may be carry-over from other donors' samples. J is TRBJ2-1 and V is TRBV27; 8 bases are a match to TRBD2. Sequenced material: naive CD4+ T cells from PBMCs. The sample's subset: CD45RA+ positively selected. The CDR3 region is CASRGGAGVEQFF. DNA of the CDR3: TGTGCCAGCCGGGGCGGAGCGGGAGTTGAGCAGTTCTTC.